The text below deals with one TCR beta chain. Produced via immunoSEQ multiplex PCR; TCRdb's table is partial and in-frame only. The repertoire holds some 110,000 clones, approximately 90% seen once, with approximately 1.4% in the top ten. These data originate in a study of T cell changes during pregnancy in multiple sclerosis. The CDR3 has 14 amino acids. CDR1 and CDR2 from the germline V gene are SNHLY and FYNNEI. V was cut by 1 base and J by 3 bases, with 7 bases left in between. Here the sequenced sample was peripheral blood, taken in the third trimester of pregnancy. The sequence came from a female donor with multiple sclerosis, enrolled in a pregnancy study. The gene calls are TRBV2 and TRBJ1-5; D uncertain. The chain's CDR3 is CASSEGRSNQPQHF. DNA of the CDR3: TGTGCCAGCAGTGAAGGGCGGTCCAATCAGCCCCAGCATTTT.